This T cell receptor (beta chain) stems from a study of cytomegalovirus exposure and HLA in healthy donors (dated by TCRdb to the late 2010s). For the wider study: In an earlier analysis of roughly 590 of the donors, less than 350 Gb of sequence data and just under 120 million unique TCR beta sequences from about 179 million T cells were reported. Roughly 310 gigabases of sequencing data and tens of millions of unique TCR sequences were included in an early release covering under 650 HLA-typed donors. Among the approximately 420 genotyped donors, 75% to 90% belonged to the genetic ancestry cluster associated with self-reported Caucasian donors. The study aimed to test whether cataloging public T cell receptors could reveal signatures of past pathogen exposure. Using immunosequencing, the study profiled T cell repertoires from 666 subjects and related those repertoires to cytomegalovirus serostatus. In addition to the first cohort of about 650 subjects, a separate validation cohort of 120 different subjects was used. To predict cytomegalovirus infection status, the study brought together high-throughput TCR immunosequencing, statistical association of individual TCRs with disease status, and machine learning. A later analysis re-examined previously published TCR beta repertoires from more than 550 donors and added high-resolution HLA genotyping to investigate patterns of TCR occurrence. The later analysis used no new phenotypic data to find candidate immune exposures, relying instead on TCR beta sequences and their occurrence across donors. In an earlier analysis of a few hundred of the donors, high-throughput TCR beta sequencing was used to judge whether each TCR beta V gene segment behaved as functional or pseudogenic. Donor age, sex, ethnicity and CMV serostatus were compiled together with the repertoire data. In a later genetic analysis, genome-wide SNP genotypes for about 55% of the roughly 700 donors were used, and that subset was treated as a discovery cohort. Every discovery cohort repertoire had been produced on one sequencing platform. HLA typing covered class I and class II loci at four-digit resolution. The number of donors typed differed by locus, with 629-630 for A, B, C, DRB1 and DQB1, roughly 520 for DQA1, 600 to 610 for DPA1, and 450 to 480 for DPB1. Four to six DR-DQ haplotypes were handled as single units for association and clustering because linkage in the cohort was strong. On average, roughly 250,000 unique TCR beta nucleotide sequences were sequenced per donor among several hundred genotyped donors of the cohort, with roughly 20% of those sequences being non-productive. General study outcomes and caveats: A later genetic analysis reported fewer N-insertions in productive TCRs among donors in an Asian-associated ancestry cluster than the roughly 700-donor mean. The 87-base-pair reads could not distinguish some IMGT-functional V segments, including TRBV6-2 and TRBV6-3, so those segments were excluded. In a later genetic analysis, a missense DCLRE1C variant was associated with V-gene and J-gene trimming of TCR beta chains, and the association was replicated in an independent cohort. This cohort had only TCR beta chains sequenced, and the lack of alpha or paired-chain data limited which features could be detected. Cytomegalovirus status was reported to be diagnosed by the classifier with high specificity and sensitivity in both the original and validation cohorts. A group of highly shared sequence variants was considered likely to be a technical artifact of the sequencing pipeline. Because some donors lacked HLA typing at each locus, the association tests relied only on the typed subset. At a false discovery rate of 0.05, a later analysis linked under 20,000 TCR beta sequences to specific HLA alleles. When HLA alleles, especially DR and DQ, strongly co-occurred, TCR associations were difficult to assign to individual alleles. CMV serostatus was the only immune exposure information available for the cohort. In an earlier analysis of approximately 590 of the donors, most TCR beta V segments were observed in productive rearrangements about 87% or about 30% of the time, broadly matching IMGT annotations. A later analysis found that HLA-associated TCR beta chains were more clonally expanded and had lower generation probabilities than equally common non-associated chains. A further reported finding was that TCR beta sequences accurately predicted the HLA-A and HLA-B alleles for most subjects in the first cohort. In a later analysis, most CMV-associated TCR beta chains were found to appear HLA-restricted, with HLA associations seemingly driven largely by CMV exposure. In a later analysis, several top co-occurrence clusters were reported to appear linked to parvovirus B19, influenza, CMV and Epstein-Barr virus. The authors suggested that the approach could potentially be extended to other disease states and immunological phenotypes. Correlated functional status among segregating V segments might reflect linkage disequilibrium, but an unknown experimental factor could not be ruled out. Presence/absence analyses assumed roughly uniform sequencing depth across donors, an assumption that may not hold. The study listed 164 TCR beta chains as associated with cytomegalovirus. While some public TCRs were present in many individuals, most TCR sequences turned up only very rarely across donors. A later analysis found that TCR association rates varied across HLA loci, with DRB1 alleles showing the most associated TCRs and HLA-C alleles the fewest. In vitro tests confirmed that a few of the cytomegalovirus-associated TCR beta chains recognize cytomegalovirus antigens. The earlier analysis of a few hundred of the donors excluded some 16 rarely observed V segments, including chromosome 9 orphons, because counts were too low.

Library preparation employed the immunoSEQ multiplex PCR assay. For the multiplex PCR, a mixture combining 60 forward primers for TCR Vbeta segments and 13 reverse primers for TCR Jbeta segments was used. A multiplex PCR assay on genomic DNA amplified the CDR3 region of rearranged TCR beta genes. The amplified TCR beta libraries were sequenced on the Illumina HiSeq System as 87-base-pair reads. As for the original processing: Across the roughly 600 repertoires, a later analysis counted 80 million or so unique TCR beta chains, roughly 11 million of which were shared by at least two donors. To remove PCR and sequencing errors, raw reads were error-corrected and collapsed into unique sequences using a nearest-neighbor algorithm that merged closely related sequences. Alignment of CDR3 sequences to IMGT reference sequences was used to assign V, D and J gene segments. Each retained sequence needed at least a six-nucleotide match to both a V gene segment and a J gene segment. A rearrangement counted as productive if the CDR3 had no stop codons and remained in frame with V and J, and every other rearrangement counted as non-productive. Following IMGT convention, CDR3 was defined as the stretch from the second conserved V-encoded cysteine to the conserved J-encoded phenylalanine. In an earlier analysis of 500 to 650 of the donors, sequences lacking an unambiguous match to a single V gene segment were excluded. An earlier analysis of fewer than 750 of the donors called V segments functional above 56.7% productive rearrangements and segregating when the between-donor standard deviation exceeded 5%. To diagnose cytomegalovirus status from the catalog of TCR beta chain sequences, a statistical classification framework was built. A later analysis assigned V and J genes by comparing TCR nucleotide sequences with IMGT/GENE-DB human TR gene sequences. Using the TCRdist pipeline, a later analysis assigned CDR3 sequences along with most-parsimonious VDJ recombination scenarios. In a later analysis, every TCR beta chain was defined by the combination of its CDR3 amino acid sequence and its V-gene family, and reads without a unique V-gene family were dropped. As a way to deal with suspected cross-contamination and a sequencing artifact, a later analysis dropped nearly 600 nucleotide sequences that were highly shared and had low generation probability. A later analysis calculated a clonal expansion index for each public chain from normalized within-repertoire ranks of inferred template counts. In a later analysis, generation probabilities were computed with a VDJ recombination model fitted to out-of-frame rearrangements, and the resulting probabilities were checked against IGoR. Hypergeometric tests were used in a later analysis to score TCR-TCR, TCR-HLA and TCR-CMV co-occurrence, with a repertoire-size bias correction applied to the TCR pairs. False discovery rates were estimated in a later analysis by permuting HLA or CMV assignments 20 times. In a later analysis, co-occurring TCRs were grouped using DBSCAN, and TCRdist sequence similarity was added for clustering within HLA-allele-positive subsets. For co-occurrence clustering, repertoires with fewer than 30,000 or more than 120,000 public chains were excluded, along with 4 to 6 repertoires with anomalous nucleotide sharing. TCRdb stores this immuneACCESS table with in-frame sequences only. Part of the clones is absent; in the studies checked, under half of the shortfall reflects unresolved V genes, and no reason is known for the rest. D and trimming come from the DNA, and the V and J calls and clone size come from that table. Present in this sample are approximately 180,000 clones, about two thirds of which were seen just once. The ten most abundant clones make up 2% to 3% of the sample.

Remarks on this clone: This receptor's antigen is unknown. Base quality data are lacking; no much larger clone is found one base away.

Reading from cysteine to phenylalanine, the CDR3 counts 13 amino acids. The read is trimmed to its CDR3 DNA, 39 bases read in frame from base 1. For this chain, trimming is 2 bases at the V end and 4 bases at the J end, and the number of junction bases without a gene match is 1. Based on the germline V gene (reference sequence), the CDR1 and CDR2 sequences are MNHEY and SMNVEV. The cohort consisted of hundreds of healthy bone marrow donors. At the time of sampling, all cohort members were nominally healthy, though unrecorded immune exposures were likely present. CMV serostatus was positive for 289 and negative for about half of the 666 cohort members, and was not recorded for this donor. Each donor provided a peripheral blood sample, and peripheral blood mononuclear cells were used for TCR beta sequencing. Genomic DNA was extracted from the blood cell samples with the Qiagen DNeasy Blood Extraction Kit.

The receptor was isolated from a human donor in good health. The chain is encoded by TRBV27 joined to TRBJ2-5; a stretch of 7 junction bases matches TRBD2. Sequencing was carried out using PBMCs. CDR3 protein: CASSLGGGETQYF. The sequence in DNA is TGTGCCAGCAGTTTAGGCGGGGGAGAGACCCAGTACTTC.